This TCR beta chain stems from a study of blood T cell repertoires in COVID-19. Study background: PBMCs, B-cell-depleted T cells, or T cells were the source of the cDNA or gDNA that made up the material.

Participants' reported clinical history set cohort assignment. Germline-derived CDR1 and CDR2 are SNHLY and FYNNEI. Trimming removed 2 bases from V and 5 bases from J; junction bases left unmatched: 7. The CDR3 extends over 16 amino acids. Here immunoSEQ multiplex PCR was the method, and the copy in TCRdb shows in-frame clones only, minus some. The data hold some 300,000 clones, with roughly 89% observed a single time. This sequence joins TRBV2 and TRBJ2-5, with 11 bases fitting TRBD2. The sample taken for sequencing was PBMCs or T cells enriched from blood (not recorded which). This clonotype was obtained from a woman aged 45-59 years who had been exposed to COVID-19. CDR3 DNA: TGTGCCAGCAGTGAACTAGCGGGGGGAGTGTGGGAGACCCAGTACTTC. It codes for CASSELAGGVWETQYF. Supplemented by reference TRBV2 and TRBJ2-5, the full variable domain reads EPEVTQTPSHQVTQMGQEVILRCVPISNHLYFYWYRQILGQKVEFLVSFYNNEISEKSEIFDDQFSVERPDGSNFTLKIRSTKLEDSAMYFCASSELAGGVWETQYFGPGTRLLVL.